The clone carrying this T cell receptor beta chain has a handful of counts. Its antigen is currently unknown. V lost 4 bases and J lost 2, with 15 bases in between. Germline CDR1 is GTSNPN and CDR2 is SVGIG (reference sequence). The CDR3 is 14 residues long. TCRdb's table, derived via immunoSEQ multiplex PCR, lists solely in-frame clones and lacks some. The sample carries about 110,000 clones, 81% recorded once. These data originate in a study of T cell responses to AZD1222 COVID-19 vaccine. Broader study findings: Donors in the cohort were predominantly white British and more often female, and clonal diversity was possibly underestimated. With dominance at 160-218 and 743-854, vaccine-associated CD4 TCRs spanned spike. Spike-specific TCRs gained breadth and depth after people received two AZD1222 doses.

The chain joins TRBV30 to TRBJ2-7; D call uncertain. Sequenced here: peripheral blood, sampled on day 0 of AZD1222 vaccination. The receptor comes from an adult in good health. CDR3 loop: CAWNPPGPAYEQYF. The DNA of the CDR3 is TGTGCCTGGAATCCCCCGGGCCCCGCCTACGAGCAGTACTTC.